This is a list of T cell receptor beta chains from one sample in a study of shared clonotypes between healthy human individuals. Profiled with immunoSEQ multiplex PCR; TCRdb holds only in-frame clones, not every one. The table has over 950,000 clones, around 77% seen once. The material sequenced was memory CD4+ T cells from PBMCs. These receptors came from a young man in good health. Some clones in this sample may be carry-over from other donors' samples. CDR3s include the opening cysteine and the closing phenylalanine or tryptophan. The D gene is left open where the match is weak. Some rows have no size entry. The others give once, few or many, or a class for an expanded clone.

j_call: TRBJ1-4
d_call: NA
clone_size: few
v_call: TRBV28
cdr3_length: 13
cdr3_aa: CASNQGGDEKLFF
cdr3_nt: TGTGCCAGCAATCAGGGAGGGGATGAAAAACTGTTTTTT

j_call: TRBJ1-1
d_call: TRBD1
clone_size: NA
v_call: TRBV11-2
cdr3_length: 15
cdr3_aa: CASSLFYGTGGEAFF
cdr3_nt: TGTGCCAGCAGCTTGTTCTATGGGACAGGGGGCGAAGCTTTCTTT

j_call: TRBJ2-1
d_call: TRBD1
clone_size: NA
v_call: TRBV11-2
cdr3_length: 15
cdr3_aa: CASSLGVGTGAEQFF
cdr3_nt: TGTGCCAGCAGCTTAGGAGTTGGGACAGGGGCTGAGCAGTTCTTC

j_call: TRBJ1-1
d_call: TRBD1
clone_size: few
v_call: TRBV5-4
cdr3_length: 14
cdr3_aa: CASRTQGASTEAFF
cdr3_nt: TGTGCCAGCAGGACACAGGGGGCGAGCACTGAAGCTTTCTTT

j_call: TRBJ1-5
d_call: TRBD1
clone_size: few
v_call: TRBV19
cdr3_length: 14
cdr3_aa: CASSSDRDYQPQHF
cdr3_nt: TGTGCCAGTAGTAGTGACAGGGACTATCAGCCCCAGCATTTT

j_call: TRBJ2-1
d_call: NA
clone_size: NA
v_call: TRBV5-5
cdr3_length: 12
cdr3_aa: CASSWTPVEQFF
cdr3_nt: TGTGCCAGCAGCTGGACCCCAGTTGAGCAGTTCTTC

j_call: TRBJ2-5
d_call: TRBD2
clone_size: NA
v_call: TRBV7-3
cdr3_length: 14
cdr3_aa: CASSPAGGAETQYF
cdr3_nt: TGTGCCAGCAGCCCCGCGGGGGGGGCAGAGACCCAGTACTTC

j_call: TRBJ1-1
d_call: NA
clone_size: NA
v_call: TRBV10-1
cdr3_length: 13
cdr3_aa: CASSPRLNTEAFF
cdr3_nt: TGCGCCAGCAGCCCACGGCTGAACACTGAAGCTTTCTTT

j_call: TRBJ2-2
d_call: NA
clone_size: few
v_call: TRBV7-2
cdr3_length: 16
cdr3_aa: CASSPPLRGGTGELFF
cdr3_nt: TGTGCCAGCAGCCCCCCGCTAAGGGGGGGCACCGGGGAGCTGTTTTTT

j_call: TRBJ1-2
d_call: TRBD1
clone_size: few
v_call: TRBV7-9
cdr3_length: 13
cdr3_aa: CASSPTGGQGYTF
cdr3_nt: TGTGCCAGCAGCCCGACAGGGGGCCAAGGCTACACCTTC

j_call: TRBJ1-4
d_call: NA
clone_size: once
v_call: TRBV14
cdr3_length: 15
cdr3_aa: CASSQAGGRHEKLFF
cdr3_nt: TGTGCCAGCAGCCAAGCTGGGGGCCGGCATGAAAAACTGTTTTTT

j_call: TRBJ2-1
d_call: TRBD2
clone_size: NA
v_call: TRBV28
cdr3_length: 14
cdr3_aa: CASRRLAGENEQFF
cdr3_nt: TGTGCCAGCAGGAGACTAGCGGGAGAAAATGAGCAGTTCTTC

j_call: TRBJ2-5
d_call: TRBD2
clone_size: NA
v_call: TRBV4-2
cdr3_length: 13
cdr3_aa: CASSQGLAETQYF
cdr3_nt: TGTGCCAGCAGCCAAGGACTAGCGGAGACCCAGTACTTC

j_call: TRBJ2-1
d_call: TRBD2
clone_size: NA
v_call: TRBV5-1
cdr3_length: 16
cdr3_aa: CASSTDSSGRRNEQFF
cdr3_nt: TGCGCCAGCAGCACCGACTCGAGCGGGAGGAGAAATGAGCAGTTCTTC

j_call: TRBJ2-1
d_call: NA
clone_size: NA
v_call: TRBV7-9
cdr3_length: 14
cdr3_aa: CASSHSGVYNEQFF
cdr3_nt: TGTGCCAGCAGCCACTCGGGAGTCTACAATGAGCAGTTCTTC

j_call: TRBJ1-1
d_call: TRBD1
clone_size: NA
v_call: TRBV19
cdr3_length: 13
cdr3_aa: CASKDRSDTEAFF
cdr3_nt: TGTGCCAGTAAGGACAGGTCGGACACTGAAGCTTTCTTT

j_call: TRBJ2-6
d_call: NA
clone_size: NA
v_call: TRBV19
cdr3_length: 12
cdr3_aa: CATETGANVLTF
cdr3_nt: TGTGCCACCGAGACTGGGGCCAACGTCCTGACTTTC

j_call: TRBJ2-2
d_call: NA
clone_size: NA
v_call: TRBV27
cdr3_length: 13
cdr3_aa: CASSRAWAGELFF
cdr3_nt: TGTGCCAGCAGTCGTGCTTGGGCCGGGGAGCTGTTTTTT

j_call: TRBJ1-5
d_call: NA
clone_size: NA
v_call: TRBV19
cdr3_length: 15
cdr3_aa: CARTRTVESNQPQHF
cdr3_nt: TGTGCCCGAACGAGGACAGTTGAGAGCAATCAGCCCCAGCATTTT

j_call: TRBJ2-3
d_call: NA
clone_size: NA
v_call: TRBV6-5
cdr3_length: 14
cdr3_aa: CASHRGAVGDTQYF
cdr3_nt: TGTGCCAGCCATCGGGGGGCCGTTGGGGATACGCAGTATTTT

j_call: TRBJ2-7
d_call: TRBD2
clone_size: once
v_call: TRBV6-1
cdr3_length: 13
cdr3_aa: CASRGTSTPEQYF
cdr3_nt: TGTGCCAGCCGGGGGACTAGCACCCCAGAGCAGTACTTC

j_call: TRBJ2-1
d_call: TRBD2
clone_size: NA
v_call: TRBV19
cdr3_length: 13
cdr3_aa: CASSGGRGDEQFF
cdr3_nt: TGTGCCAGTAGTGGCGGGAGGGGCGATGAGCAGTTCTTC

j_call: TRBJ2-7
d_call: TRBD1
clone_size: NA
v_call: TRBV29-1
cdr3_length: 15
cdr3_aa: CSVVALGQGAREQYF
cdr3_nt: TGCAGCGTTGTAGCTCTGGGACAGGGGGCGCGAGAGCAGTACTTC

j_call: TRBJ2-1
d_call: NA
clone_size: NA
v_call: TRBV2
cdr3_length: 13
cdr3_aa: CASTRQGGNEQFF
cdr3_nt: TGTGCCAGCACCCGACAGGGAGGCAATGAGCAGTTCTTC

j_call: TRBJ1-1
d_call: NA
clone_size: few
v_call: TRBV15
cdr3_length: 14
cdr3_aa: CATSREGRGTEAFF
cdr3_nt: TGTGCCACCAGCAGAGAGGGGAGAGGCACTGAAGCTTTCTTT

j_call: TRBJ2-3
d_call: TRBD2
clone_size: many
v_call: TRBV6-5
cdr3_length: 16
cdr3_aa: CASSWGSGRDTDTQYF
cdr3_nt: TGTGCCAGCAGTTGGGGTAGCGGGAGAGACACAGATACGCAGTATTTT

j_call: TRBJ1-5
d_call: NA
clone_size: few
v_call: TRBV29-1
cdr3_length: 12
cdr3_aa: CSVGNYGQPQHF
cdr3_nt: TGCAGCGTTGGAAACTACGGTCAGCCCCAGCATTTT

j_call: TRBJ1-2
d_call: NA
clone_size: NA
v_call: TRBV25-1
cdr3_length: 11
cdr3_aa: CASRSSGGPNF
cdr3_nt: TGTGCCAGCAGGTCCAGCGGGGGCCCCAACTTC

j_call: TRBJ2-5
d_call: TRBD2
clone_size: NA
v_call: TRBV10-1
cdr3_length: 13
cdr3_aa: CASSAAGAETQYF
cdr3_nt: TGCGCCAGCAGTGCGGCGGGAGCAGAGACCCAGTACTTC

j_call: TRBJ1-2
d_call: NA
clone_size: once
v_call: TRBV6-5
cdr3_length: 12
cdr3_aa: CASSKGGGGYTF
cdr3_nt: TGTGCCAGCAGTAAAGGCGGGGGGGGCTACACCTTC

j_call: TRBJ2-7
d_call: TRBD1
clone_size: NA
v_call: TRBV5-4
cdr3_length: 16
cdr3_aa: CASSPVGGTGGGEQYF
cdr3_nt: TGTGCCAGCAGCCCAGTGGGGGGGACAGGGGGCGGCGAGCAGTACTTC

j_call: TRBJ1-3
d_call: NA
clone_size: few
v_call: TRBV28
cdr3_length: 15
cdr3_aa: CASSLVGVSGNTIYF
cdr3_nt: TGTGCCAGCAGTTTGGTAGGGGTCTCTGGAAACACCATATATTTT

j_call: TRBJ1-5
d_call: NA
clone_size: NA
v_call: TRBV6-5
cdr3_length: 14
cdr3_aa: CASSYSFPSQPQHF
cdr3_nt: TGTGCCAGCAGTTACTCCTTTCCGAGTCAGCCCCAGCATTTT

j_call: TRBJ2-5
d_call: NA
clone_size: NA
v_call: TRBV7-2
cdr3_length: 16
cdr3_aa: CASSASRGLGEETQYF
cdr3_nt: TGTGCCAGCAGCGCGAGCCGTGGACTGGGAGAAGAGACCCAGTACTTC

j_call: TRBJ1-5
d_call: TRBD1
clone_size: NA
v_call: TRBV10-3
cdr3_length: 17
cdr3_aa: CAISPGGKGASSQPQHF
cdr3_nt: TGTGCCATCAGCCCGGGGGGGAAGGGGGCTTCGTCGCAGCCCCAGCATTTT

j_call: TRBJ1-1
d_call: NA
clone_size: NA
v_call: TRBV2
cdr3_length: 13
cdr3_aa: CASRVAIDTEAFF
cdr3_nt: TGTGCCAGCCGGGTGGCAATCGACACTGAAGCTTTCTTT

j_call: TRBJ1-2
d_call: TRBD1
clone_size: NA
v_call: TRBV9
cdr3_length: 15
cdr3_aa: CASSVAVDRAYGYTF
cdr3_nt: TGTGCCAGCAGCGTAGCAGTCGACAGGGCCTATGGCTACACCTTC

j_call: TRBJ1-1
d_call: NA
clone_size: NA
v_call: TRBV7-9
cdr3_length: 11
cdr3_aa: CASSLTGEAFF
cdr3_nt: TGTGCCAGCAGCTTAACAGGGGAAGCTTTCTTT

j_call: TRBJ1-2
d_call: NA
clone_size: few
v_call: TRBV4-1
cdr3_length: 11
cdr3_aa: CASSRAAGYTF
cdr3_nt: TGCGCCAGCAGCCGGGCGGCGGGCTACACCTTC

j_call: TRBJ1-1
d_call: TRBD1
clone_size: NA
v_call: TRBV28
cdr3_length: 13
cdr3_aa: CASSPGQATEAFF
cdr3_nt: TGTGCCAGCAGCCCCGGACAGGCCACTGAAGCTTTCTTT

j_call: TRBJ2-1
d_call: TRBD2
clone_size: NA
v_call: TRBV5-1
cdr3_length: 15
cdr3_aa: CASRYREGTDNEQFF
cdr3_nt: TGCGCCAGCCGTTATCGGGAGGGTACGGACAATGAGCAGTTCTTC

j_call: TRBJ1-1
d_call: TRBD1
clone_size: NA
v_call: TRBV5-1
cdr3_length: 16
cdr3_aa: CASSPRQGATNTEAFF
cdr3_nt: TGCGCCAGCAGCCCCCGACAGGGGGCGACGAACACTGAAGCTTTCTTT

j_call: TRBJ2-7
d_call: TRBD1
clone_size: NA
v_call: TRBV5-1
cdr3_length: 17
cdr3_aa: CASSPHPPGTGNYEQYF
cdr3_nt: TGCGCCAGCAGCCCCCATCCCCCCGGGACAGGGAACTACGAGCAGTACTTC

j_call: TRBJ1-1
d_call: NA
clone_size: few
v_call: TRBV2
cdr3_length: 14
cdr3_aa: CASSEQGTTTEAFF
cdr3_nt: TGTGCCAGCAGTGAACAGGGGACGACCACTGAAGCTTTCTTT

j_call: TRBJ2-2
d_call: NA
clone_size: NA
v_call: TRBV5-1
cdr3_length: 15
cdr3_aa: CASSLRDIRTGELFF
cdr3_nt: TGCGCCAGCAGCCTCCGGGACATCCGGACCGGGGAGCTGTTTTTT

j_call: TRBJ1-4
d_call: NA
clone_size: few
v_call: TRBV2
cdr3_length: 12
cdr3_aa: CASRVGGVVLFF
cdr3_nt: TGTGCCAGCAGGGTGGGGGGTGTCGTACTGTTTTTT

j_call: TRBJ2-5
d_call: NA
clone_size: NA
v_call: TRBV4-3
cdr3_length: 13
cdr3_aa: CASSQGLGETQYF
cdr3_nt: TGCGCCAGCAGCCAGGGACTGGGAGAGACCCAGTACTTC

j_call: TRBJ1-4
d_call: NA
clone_size: NA
v_call: TRBV28
cdr3_length: 12
cdr3_aa: CASSSGGQKLFF
cdr3_nt: TGTGCCAGCAGTTCGGGAGGGCAGAAACTGTTTTTT

j_call: TRBJ1-3
d_call: NA
clone_size: NA
v_call: TRBV15
cdr3_length: 15
cdr3_aa: CATSRAGSSGNTIYF
cdr3_nt: TGTGCCACCAGCAGAGCGGGGAGCTCTGGAAACACCATATATTTT

j_call: TRBJ2-3
d_call: NA
clone_size: NA
v_call: TRBV18
cdr3_length: 17
cdr3_aa: CASSLEGEALHTDTQYF
cdr3_nt: TGTGCCAGCTCCCTAGAGGGGGAGGCTCTCCATACAGATACGCAGTATTTT

j_call: TRBJ2-7
d_call: NA
clone_size: NA
v_call: TRBV7-2
cdr3_length: 15
cdr3_aa: CASSLGGTADYEQYF
cdr3_nt: TGTGCCAGCAGCTTAGGCGGGACAGCGGATTACGAGCAGTACTTC

j_call: TRBJ1-1
d_call: NA
clone_size: NA
v_call: TRBV5-1
cdr3_length: 15
cdr3_aa: CASSLERGSRTEAFF
cdr3_nt: TGCGCCAGCAGCTTGGAACGGGGGTCGAGGACTGAAGCTTTCTTT

j_call: TRBJ2-7
d_call: NA
clone_size: NA
v_call: TRBV6-5
cdr3_length: 14
cdr3_aa: CAIRPFSRSYEQYF
cdr3_nt: TGTGCCATTCGTCCTTTCTCCCGCTCCTACGAGCAGTACTTC

j_call: TRBJ1-1
d_call: NA
clone_size: few
v_call: TRBV27
cdr3_length: 15
cdr3_aa: CASTPRDASNTEAFF
cdr3_nt: TGTGCCAGCACCCCAAGGGACGCTTCGAACACTGAAGCTTTCTTT

j_call: TRBJ2-3
d_call: TRBD1
clone_size: NA
v_call: TRBV19
cdr3_length: 15
cdr3_aa: CASSIYRGTTDTQYF
cdr3_nt: TGTGCCAGTAGTATATACAGGGGAACCACAGATACGCAGTATTTT

j_call: TRBJ2-6
d_call: NA
clone_size: many
v_call: TRBV10-3
cdr3_length: 17
cdr3_aa: CAISPPPGGSGANVLTF
cdr3_nt: TGTGCCATCAGTCCACCCCCTGGAGGGTCCGGGGCCAACGTCCTGACTTTC

j_call: TRBJ1-4
d_call: NA
clone_size: NA
v_call: TRBV21-1
cdr3_length: 14
cdr3_aa: CASSKVGRGEKLFF
cdr3_nt: TGTGCCAGCAGCAAAGTTGGGCGGGGCGAAAAACTGTTTTTT

j_call: TRBJ1-2
d_call: NA
clone_size: NA
v_call: TRBV28
cdr3_length: 14
cdr3_aa: CASSLTVGFYGYTF
cdr3_nt: TGTGCCAGCAGTTTAACTGTGGGCTTCTATGGCTACACCTTC